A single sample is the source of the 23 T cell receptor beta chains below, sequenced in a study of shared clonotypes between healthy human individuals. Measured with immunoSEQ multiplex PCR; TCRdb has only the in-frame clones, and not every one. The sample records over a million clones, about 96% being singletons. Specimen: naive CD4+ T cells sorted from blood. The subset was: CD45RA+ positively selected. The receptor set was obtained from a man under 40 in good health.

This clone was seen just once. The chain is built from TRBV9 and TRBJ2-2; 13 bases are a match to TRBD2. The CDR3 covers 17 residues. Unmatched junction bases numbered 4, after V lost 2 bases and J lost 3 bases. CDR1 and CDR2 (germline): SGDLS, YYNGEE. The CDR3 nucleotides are TGTGCCAGCAGCGTCGGGACTAGCGGGACTTACACCGGGGAGCTGTTTTTT. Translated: CASSVGTSGTYTGELFF.

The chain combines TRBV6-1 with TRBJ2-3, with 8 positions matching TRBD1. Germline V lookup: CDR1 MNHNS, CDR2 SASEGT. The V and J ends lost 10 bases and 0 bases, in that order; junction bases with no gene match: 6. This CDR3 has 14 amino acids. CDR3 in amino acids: CATTGAPSTDTQYF. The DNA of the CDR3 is TGTGCCACGACAGGGGCCCCTAGCACAGATACGCAGTATTTT.

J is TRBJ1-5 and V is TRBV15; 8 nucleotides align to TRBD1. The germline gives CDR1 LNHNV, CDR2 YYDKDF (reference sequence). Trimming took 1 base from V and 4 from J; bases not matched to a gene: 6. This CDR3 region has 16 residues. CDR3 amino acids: CATSRGGQGRNQPQHF. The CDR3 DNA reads TGTGCCACCAGCAGAGGAGGACAGGGTAGAAATCAGCCCCAGCATTTT.

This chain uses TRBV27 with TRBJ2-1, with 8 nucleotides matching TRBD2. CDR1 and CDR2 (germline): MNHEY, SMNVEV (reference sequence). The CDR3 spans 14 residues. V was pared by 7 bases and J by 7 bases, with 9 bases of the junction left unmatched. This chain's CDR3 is CASTGGARDNEQFF. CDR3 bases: TGTGCCAGCACCGGGGGGGCGCGGGATAATGAGCAGTTCTTC.

The CDR3 sequence: CASSPTGLAGSLDTQYF. As DNA, the CDR3 is TGTGCCAGCAGTCCAACGGGACTAGCGGGATCGTTGGATACGCAGTATTTT. J is TRBJ2-3 and V is TRBV28, with 13 bases that match TRBD2. Germline V gene sequence: CDR1 MDHEN, CDR2 SYDVKM. After removal of 5 bases from V and 6 bases from J, the junction contained 11 bases not matched to a gene. The CDR3 is made up of 17 amino acids.

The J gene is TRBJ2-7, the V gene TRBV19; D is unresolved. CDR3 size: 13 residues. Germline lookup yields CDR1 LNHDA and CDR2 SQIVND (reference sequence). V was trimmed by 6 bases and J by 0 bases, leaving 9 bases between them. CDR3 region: CASSQAHSYEQYF. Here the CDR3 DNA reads TGTGCCAGTAGCCAAGCCCACTCCTACGAGCAGTACTTC.

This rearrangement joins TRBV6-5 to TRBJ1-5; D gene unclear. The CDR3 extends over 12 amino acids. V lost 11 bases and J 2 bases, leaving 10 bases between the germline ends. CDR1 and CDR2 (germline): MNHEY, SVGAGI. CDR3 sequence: CASRSGNQPQHF. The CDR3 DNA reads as TGTGCCTCCCGGAGTGGCAATCAGCCCCAGCATTTT.

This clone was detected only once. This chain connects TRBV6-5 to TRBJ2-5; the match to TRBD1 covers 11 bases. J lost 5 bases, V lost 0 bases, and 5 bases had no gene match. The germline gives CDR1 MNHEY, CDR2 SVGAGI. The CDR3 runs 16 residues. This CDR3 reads CASSYSRGTGGETQYF. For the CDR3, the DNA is TGTGCCAGCAGTTACTCTAGGGGGACAGGGGGGGAGACCCAGTACTTC.

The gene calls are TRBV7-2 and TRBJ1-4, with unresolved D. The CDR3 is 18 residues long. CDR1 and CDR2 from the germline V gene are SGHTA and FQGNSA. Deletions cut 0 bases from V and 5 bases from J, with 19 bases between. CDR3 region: CASSLAWRARDWNEKLFF. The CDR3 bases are TGTGCCAGCAGCTTAGCTTGGAGGGCACGGGATTGGAATGAAAAACTGTTTTTT.

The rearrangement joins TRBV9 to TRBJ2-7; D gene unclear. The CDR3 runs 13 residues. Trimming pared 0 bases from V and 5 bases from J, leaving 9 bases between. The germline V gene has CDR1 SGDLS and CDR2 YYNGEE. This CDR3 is CASSVEARNEQYF. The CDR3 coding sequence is TGTGCCAGCAGCGTAGAGGCTAGAAACGAGCAGTACTTC.

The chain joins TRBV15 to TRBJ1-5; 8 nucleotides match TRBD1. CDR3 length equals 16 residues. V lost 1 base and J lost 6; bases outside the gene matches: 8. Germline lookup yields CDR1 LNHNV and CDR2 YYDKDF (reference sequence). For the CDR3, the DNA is TGTGCCACCAGCAGAGGGGGACAGGCGGGCGGTCAGCCCCAGCATTTT. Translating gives CATSRGGQAGGQPQHF. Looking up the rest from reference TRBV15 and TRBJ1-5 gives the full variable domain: DAMVIQNPRYQVTQFGKPVTLSCSQTLNHNVMYWYQQKSSQAPKLLFHYYDKDFNNEADTPDNFQSRRPNTSFCFLDIRSPGLGDTAMYLCATSRGGQAGGQPQHFGDGTRLSIL.

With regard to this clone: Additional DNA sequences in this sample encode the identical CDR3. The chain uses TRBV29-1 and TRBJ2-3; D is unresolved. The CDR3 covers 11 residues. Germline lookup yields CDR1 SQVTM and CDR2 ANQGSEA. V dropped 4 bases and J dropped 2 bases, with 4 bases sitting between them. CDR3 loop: CSVALTDTQYF. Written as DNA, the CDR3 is TGCAGCGTTGCCCTCACAGATACGCAGTATTTT.

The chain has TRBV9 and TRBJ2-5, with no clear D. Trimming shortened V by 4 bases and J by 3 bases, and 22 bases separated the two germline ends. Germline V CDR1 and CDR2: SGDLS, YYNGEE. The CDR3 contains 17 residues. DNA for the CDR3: TGTGCCAGCAGCCCACAAGCCCCCCTTTTAGAGAAAGAGACCCAGTACTTC. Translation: CASSPQAPLLEKETQYF. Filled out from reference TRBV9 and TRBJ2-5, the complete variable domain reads DSGVTQTPKHLITATGQRVTLRCSPRSGDLSVYWYQQSLDQGLQFLIQYYNGEERAKGNILERFSAQQFPDLHSELNLSSLELGDSALYFCASSPQAPLLEKETQYFGPGTRLLVL.

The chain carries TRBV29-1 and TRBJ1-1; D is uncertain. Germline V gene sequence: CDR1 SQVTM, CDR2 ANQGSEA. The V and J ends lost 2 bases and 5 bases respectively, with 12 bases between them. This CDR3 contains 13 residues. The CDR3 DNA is TGCAGCGTTGAATTCGGGTCAGCTACTGAAGCTTTCTTT. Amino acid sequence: CSVEFGSATEAFF.

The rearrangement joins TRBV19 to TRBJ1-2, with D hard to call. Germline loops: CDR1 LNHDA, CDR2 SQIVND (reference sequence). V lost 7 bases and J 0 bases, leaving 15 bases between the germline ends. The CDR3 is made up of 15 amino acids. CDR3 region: CASIPTERPNYGYTF. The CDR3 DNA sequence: TGTGCCAGTATCCCAACAGAACGACCTAACTATGGCTACACCTTC.

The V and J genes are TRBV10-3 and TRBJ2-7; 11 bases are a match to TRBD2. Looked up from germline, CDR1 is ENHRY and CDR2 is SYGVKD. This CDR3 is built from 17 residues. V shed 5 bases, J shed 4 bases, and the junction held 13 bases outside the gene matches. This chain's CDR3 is CAISPILPGLAVYEQYF. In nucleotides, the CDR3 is TGTGCCATCAGTCCTATCCTCCCGGGACTAGCGGTATACGAGCAGTACTTC.

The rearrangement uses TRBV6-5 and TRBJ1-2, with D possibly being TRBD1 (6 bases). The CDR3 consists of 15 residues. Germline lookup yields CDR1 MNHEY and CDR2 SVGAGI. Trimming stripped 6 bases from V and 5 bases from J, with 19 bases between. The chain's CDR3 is CASRGGPLGLYGYTF. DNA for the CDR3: TGTGCCAGCAGGGGGGGGCCCTTGGGGCTGTATGGCTACACCTTC.

CDR3 DNA sequence: TGCGCCAGCAGCCTAGGGACTACGCGACTTACCTACGAGCAGTACTTC. Amino acids: CASSLGTTRLTYEQYF. V gene TRBV5-1 combines with J gene TRBJ2-7; 7 positions match TRBD2. This CDR3 has 16 residues. The V and J ends lost 4 bases and 2 bases, in that order; junction bases with no gene match: 12. CDR1 and CDR2 from the germline V gene are SGHRS and YFSETQ.

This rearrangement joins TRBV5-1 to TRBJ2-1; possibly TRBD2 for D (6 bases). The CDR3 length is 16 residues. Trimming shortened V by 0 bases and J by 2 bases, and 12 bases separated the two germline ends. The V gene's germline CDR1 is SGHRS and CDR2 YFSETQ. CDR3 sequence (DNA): TGCGCCAGCAGCTTGGCCGGCGGGAACACCTACAATGAGCAGTTCTTC. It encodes CASSLAGGNTYNEQFF.

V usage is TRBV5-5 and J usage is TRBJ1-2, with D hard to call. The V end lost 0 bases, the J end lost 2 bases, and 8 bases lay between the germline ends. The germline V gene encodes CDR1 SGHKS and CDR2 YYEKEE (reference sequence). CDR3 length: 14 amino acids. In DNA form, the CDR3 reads TGTGCCAGCAGCTTGGAACCGAGAAACTATGGCTACACCTTC. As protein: CASSLEPRNYGYTF.

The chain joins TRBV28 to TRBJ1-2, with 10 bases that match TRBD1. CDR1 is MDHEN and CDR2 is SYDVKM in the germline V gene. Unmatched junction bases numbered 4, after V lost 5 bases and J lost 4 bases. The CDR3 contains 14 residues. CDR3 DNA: TGTGCCAGCAGTCCACGGACAGGGGGCTATGGCTACACCTTC. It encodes CASSPRTGGYGYTF.

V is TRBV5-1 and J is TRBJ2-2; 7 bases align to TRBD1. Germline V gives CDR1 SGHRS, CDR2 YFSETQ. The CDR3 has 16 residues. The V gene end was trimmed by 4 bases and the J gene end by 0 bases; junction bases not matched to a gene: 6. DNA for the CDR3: TGCGCCAGCAGCCCGGAAGGGGGCGCGAACACCGGGGAGCTGTTTTTT. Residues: CASSPEGGANTGELFF.

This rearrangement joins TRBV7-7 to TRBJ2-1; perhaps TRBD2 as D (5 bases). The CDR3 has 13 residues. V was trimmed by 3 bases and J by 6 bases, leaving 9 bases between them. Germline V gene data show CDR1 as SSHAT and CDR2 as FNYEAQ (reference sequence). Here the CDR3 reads CASSFAGFNEQFF. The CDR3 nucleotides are TGTGCCAGCAGCTTTGCGGGTTTCAATGAGCAGTTCTTC.